This T cell receptor (beta chain) was recovered during a study of blood T cell repertoires in COVID-19. Across the study: Spain, Italy and the United States supplied samples that represented acute and convalescent COVID-19.

With 3 bases removed from V and 0 bases from J, the gap between germline ends came to 12 bases. Germline values: CDR1 SGDLS, CDR2 YYNGEE. This CDR3 contains 16 residues. The protocol was immunoSEQ multiplex PCR, while the TCRdb copy is restricted to in-frame clones and leaves out a portion. This table has around 120,000 clones, 90% appearing once. The J gene is TRBJ2-2, the V gene TRBV9; TRBD2 might be the D (6 bases). The receptor was derived from a man aged 45-65 years with active COVID-19. The sequenced material came from peripheral blood. This CDR3 reads CASSATRLANTGELFF. Written as DNA, the CDR3 is TGTGCCAGCAGCGCTACCCGACTAGCGAACACCGGGGAGCTGTTTTTT.